The subject of this entry is one TCR beta chain. Its antigen is not identified. The source of the sample is a study of shared clonotypes between healthy human individuals. Germline V gene lookup returns CDR1 SGHTA and CDR2 FQGNSA. This CDR3 region has 16 residues. The V segment lost 5 bases and the J segment 0 bases; nucleotides outside the gene matches: 7. Findings of the study overall: Clonotype sharing among donors was thought likely to change with sequencing depth.

Some clones are missing from TCRdb's copy, which holds only in-frame ones; the method was immunoSEQ multiplex PCR. The sample gives approximately 2.5 million clones, roughly 93% of which show up once; roughly 0.36% is in the top ten. The source is a man in his late teens or twenties in good health. Some clones in this sample may be carry-over from other donors' samples. The chain employs TRBV7-2 and TRBJ1-5; 7 bases align to TRBD1. The sequenced sample consisted of naive CD4+ T cells from PBMCs. Described subset: CD45RA+ positively selected. The CDR3: CASSAGQVNSNQPQHF. The CDR3 DNA reads TGTGCCAGCAGCGCCGGACAGGTCAATAGCAATCAGCCCCAGCATTTT.